These 29 T cell receptor beta chains were sequenced from one sample in a study of cytomegalovirus exposure and HLA in healthy donors. With 60 Vbeta and 13 Jbeta primers, the PCR was carried out. The repertoire was sequenced with immunoSEQ multiplex PCR; TCRdb's copy has only in-frame clones and lacks some. The table has around 67,000 clones, 55% to 80% seen once; the top ten hold approximately 2.1%. Sequenced input: PBMCs. Receptors were obtained from a young woman in good health and CMV-seronegative.

The V and J genes are TRBV27 and TRBJ1-1, with D maybe TRBD1 (6 bases). Per the germline V gene, CDR1 is MNHEY and CDR2 is SMNVEV (reference sequence). V was pared by 4 bases and J by 4 bases, with 10 bases between. The length of the CDR3 is 13 residues. The CDR3 loop reads CASSYEGGTEAFF. In nucleotides, the CDR3 is TGTGCCAGCAGTTACGAAGGGGGCACTGAAGCTTTCTTT.

V and J are TRBV18 and TRBJ2-5; TRBD1 agrees at 9 bases. The CDR3 is made up of 14 amino acids. Germline V gene sequence: CDR1 KGHSH, CDR2 LQKENI. V dropped 2 bases and J dropped 5; count of bases not matched to a gene: 3. The CDR3 DNA is TGTGCCAGCTCACCAAGGACAGGGGAGGAGACCCAGTACTTC. Translating gives CASSPRTGEETQYF.

The chain links TRBV6-4 to TRBJ1-5, with D perhaps TRBD1 (5 bases). The CDR3 extends over 17 amino acids. V was trimmed by 6 bases and J by 1 base, leaving 19 bases between them. Looked up from germline, CDR1 is MRHNA and CDR2 is SNTAGT. CDR3 in DNA: TGTGCCAGCAGGATCTCAGGGTCGGGCGAAAGCAATCAGCCCCAGCATTTT. Amino acids: CASRISGSGESNQPQHF.

This sequence joins TRBV30 and TRBJ2-1, with D possibly TRBD2 on 6 matching bases. CDR1 is GTSNPN, CDR2 SVGIG, per germline (reference sequence). Trimming shortened V by 0 bases and J by 7 bases, and 19 bases separated the two germline ends. This CDR3 is built from 16 residues. The CDR3 DNA is TGTGCCTGGAGTGTGGGACTCGGGACTCGGGGGAATGAGCAGTTCTTC. Its translation is CAWSVGLGTRGNEQFF.

The chain recombines TRBV21-1 with TRBJ1-5; the D call of TRBD1 is as the table states it, not checked on the DNA. TRBV21-1 counts as a pseudogene. The length of the CDR3 is 16 residues. For the CDR3, the DNA is TGTGCCAGCAGCAAAGTAGACGACAGGGTAAATCAGCCCCAGCATTTT. Protein product: CASSKVDDRVNQPQHF.

The V and J genes are TRBV5-4 and TRBJ1-1; 7 nucleotides match TRBD1. This CDR3 has 14 residues. With V trimmed by 4 bases and J by 6 bases, 9 bases remained unmatched. CDR1 and CDR2 (germline): SGHNT, YYREEE (reference sequence). The CDR3 DNA is TGTGCCAGCAGCCTGGGACAGCGACCCGCTGAAGCTTTCTTT. Amino acids: CASSLGQRPAEAFF.

This chain links TRBV28 with TRBJ1-2; D is uncertain. The CDR3 has 13 residues. The germline CDR1 and CDR2 sequences are MDHEN and SYDVKM. The V end was cut by 11 bases, the J end by 0 bases, with 13 bases between. CDR3 protein: CAASPGANYGYTF. The CDR3 coding sequence is TGTGCCGCCTCTCCCGGGGCTAACTATGGCTACACCTTC.

V gene TRBV27 combines with J gene TRBJ1-1; TRBD1 aligns across 8 bases. Germline V gene lookup returns CDR1 MNHEY and CDR2 SMNVEV (reference sequence). The CDR3 extends over 17 amino acids. V lost 5 bases, J lost 4 bases, and 15 bases stayed unmatched. Here the CDR3 reads CASSTLRTGPGITEAFF. CDR3 in DNA: TGTGCCAGCAGTACACTCCGGACAGGGCCCGGGATCACTGAAGCTTTCTTT.

The chain carries TRBV19 and TRBJ1-6; maybe TRBD1 (5 bases). From germline, CDR1 is LNHDA and CDR2 SQIVND (reference sequence). Trimming removed 6 bases at V and 9 bases at J, with 18 bases between. The CDR3 contains 15 residues. The CDR3 reads CASRPPDSPGSPLHF. The CDR3 DNA reads as TGTGCCAGTAGACCTCCAGACAGCCCGGGTTCACCCCTCCACTTT.

This clone has just a few counts. The chain joins TRBV13 to TRBJ2-7; D uncertain. The CDR3 has 11 amino acids. The germline V and J ends were trimmed by 5 bases and 6 bases, with 8 bases remaining between them. In germline, CDR1 is PRHDT, CDR2 FYEKMQ (reference sequence). The CDR3 protein is CASSAESEQYF. DNA for the CDR3: TGTGCCAGCAGCGCGGAGAGCGAGCAGTACTTC.

The rearrangement links TRBV6-5 to TRBJ1-1, with D perhaps matching TRBD1 (6 bases). Trimming removed 6 bases from V and 4 bases from J, with 15 bases in between. This CDR3 spans 14 amino acids. Looked up from germline, CDR1 is MNHEY and CDR2 is SVGAGI. CDR3 bases: TGTGCCAGCAGCCCGTGGGCGGACAGCACTGAAGCTTTCTTT. The encoded protein is CASSPWADSTEAFF.

This rearrangement joins TRBV10-3 to TRBJ1-2; D is possibly TRBD1 (6 bases). The CDR3 is 15 amino acids. CDR1 is ENHRY, CDR2 SYGVKD, per germline. Trimming removed 4 bases at V and 0 bases at J, with 12 bases between. The CDR3 is CAISGGPRANYGYTF. CDR3 bases: TGTGCCATCAGTGGGGGGCCGCGGGCTAACTATGGCTACACCTTC.

The rearrangement joins TRBV28 to TRBJ2-1, with 9 positions matching TRBD1. The CDR3 is made up of 18 amino acids. The ends lost 7 bases at V and 6 bases at J; junction bases unmatched: 19. Looked up from germline, CDR1 is MDHEN and CDR2 is SYDVKM. The CDR3 DNA is TGTGCCAGCACCTCCGGGACAGGGATGATCCTCAGTAGCAATGAGCAGTTCTTC. Amino acid sequence: CASTSGTGMILSSNEQFF. The full variable domain, its missing parts supplied by reference TRBV28 and TRBJ2-1, is DVKVTQSSRYLVKRTGEKVFLECVQDMDHENMFWYRQDPGLGLRLIYFSYDVKMKEKGDIPEGYSVSREKKERFSLILESASTNQTSMYLCASTSGTGMILSSNEQFFGPGTRLTVL.

The CDR3: CASSLYGRRSYEQYF. CDR3 nucleotides: TGTGCCAGCAGCTTATACGGCCGGAGGTCCTACGAGCAGTACTTC. V usage is TRBV7-6 and J usage is TRBJ2-7, with D possibly TRBD2 on 5 matching bases. Trimming cost V 2 bases and J 1 base, with 12 bases left between them. CDR1 and CDR2 (germline): SGHVS, FNYEAQ. This CDR3 is 15 amino acids long.

In this sample, this clone turned up a few times. This chain joins TRBV6-1 and TRBJ1-5; TRBD1 matches 7 bases. Trimming cost V 5 bases and J 7 bases; bases outside gene matches: 8. The CDR3 length is 14 residues. Germline CDR1 and CDR2: MNHNS and SASEGT. The CDR3 DNA follows: TGTGCCAGCAGTCCCGACAGGGTCTGGCAGCCCCAGCATTTT. This gives the protein CASSPDRVWQPQHF.

This chain joins TRBV7-9 and TRBJ1-2; tentatively, D is TRBD1 (5 bases). Germline CDR1 SEHNR, CDR2 FQNEAQ (reference sequence). The CDR3 spans 14 residues. V lost 5 bases to trimming and J lost 4 bases, with 14 bases between them. The DNA of the CDR3 is TGTGCCAGCAGCCCTGTGGGGCCAAGCTATGGCTACACCTTC. This sequence encodes CASSPVGPSYGYTF.

The CDR3 coding sequence is TGTGCCATCAGTGTGTCCGGGAGTAGCAATCAGCCCCAGCATTTT. It is translated as CAISVSGSSNQPQHF. The chain employs TRBV10-3 and TRBJ1-5; no clear D gene. The CDR3 contains 15 residues. Germline loops: CDR1 ENHRY, CDR2 SYGVKD. V was pared by 4 bases and J by 0 bases, with 10 bases between.

The table lists this clone with a few counts. The chain combines TRBV6-1 with TRBJ2-5; TRBD2 agrees at 11 bases. V lost 10 bases and J lost 9; bases outside the gene matches: 16. Germline-derived CDR1 and CDR2 are MNHNS and SASEGT. The CDR3 contains 15 residues. CDR3 nucleotide sequence: TGTGCCATCTGGACTAGCGGGCGATCGCAAGAATCCCAGTACTTC. Protein: CAIWTSGRSQESQYF.

This clone was observed a few times. V usage is TRBV6-1 and J usage is TRBJ1-6; no clear D. Per the germline V gene, CDR1 is MNHNS and CDR2 is SASEGT. V shed 0 bases and J shed 7 bases, with 13 bases lying between them. CDR3 length equals 16 residues. This CDR3 reads CASSEARPSGNSPLHF. Written as DNA, the CDR3 is TGTGCCAGCAGTGAAGCTAGACCTAGCGGGAATTCACCCCTCCACTTT.

This chain's CDR3 is CASTLLGSYEQYF. CDR3 sequence (DNA): TGTGCCAGCACCCTACTAGGGAGCTACGAGCAGTACTTC. This chain links TRBV13 with TRBJ2-7; perhaps TRBD2 as D (5 bases). The CDR3 totals 13 residues. Trimming shortened V by 7 bases and J by 3 bases, and 13 bases separated the two germline ends. Germline loops: CDR1 PRHDT, CDR2 FYEKMQ (reference sequence).

This sequence joins TRBV27 and TRBJ1-1, with TRBD1 matching 11 bases. J was trimmed by 5 bases and V by 6 bases; bases with no gene match: 8. The CDR3 extends over 15 amino acids. Germline V gives CDR1 MNHEY, CDR2 SMNVEV (reference sequence). The CDR3 sequence is CASRPGTGGSTEAFF. The DNA of the CDR3 is TGTGCCAGCAGGCCCGGGACAGGGGGGAGTACTGAAGCTTTCTTT.

This chain links TRBV6-1 with TRBJ2-1; tentatively, D is TRBD1 (6 bases). The CDR3 extends over 16 amino acids. Germline V gene data show CDR1 as MNHNS and CDR2 as SASEGT. V was pared by 2 bases and J by 6 bases, with 17 bases between. CDR3: CASSERGWARSNEQFF. The CDR3 DNA reads as TGTGCCAGCAGTGAAAGGGGGTGGGCGCGGTCCAATGAGCAGTTCTTC.

V is TRBV2 and J is TRBJ2-7; tentative D call: TRBD1 (5 bases). Trimming cost V 2 bases and J 7 bases, with 15 bases left between them. The germline V gene encodes CDR1 SNHLY and CDR2 FYNNEI. This CDR3 has 14 residues. The CDR3 region is CASSERQSSSEQYF. CDR3 in DNA: TGTGCCAGCAGTGAAAGACAGTCCTCCAGTGAGCAGTACTTC.

This clone appeared a single time. This chain connects TRBV7-9 to TRBJ2-1; tentative D call: TRBD1 (6 bases). Trimming stripped 2 bases from V and 5 bases from J, with 16 bases between. The CDR3 has 16 residues. Per the germline V gene, CDR1 is SEHNR and CDR2 is FQNEAQ (reference sequence). CDR3 DNA sequence: TGTGCCAGCAGCTTACTCCAGACAGGACCAAACAATGAGCAGTTCTTC. It translates to CASSLLQTGPNNEQFF. Complete variable domain (other parts from reference TRBV7-9 and TRBJ2-1): DTGVSQNPRHKITKRGQNVTFRCDPISEHNRLYWYRQTLGQGPEFLTYFQNEAQLEKSRLLSDRFSAERPKGSFSTLEIQRTEQGDSAMYLCASSLLQTGPNNEQFFGPGTRLTVL.

This sequence joins TRBV6-5 and TRBJ2-3, with D possibly being TRBD1 (5 bases). The V gene's germline CDR1 is MNHEY and CDR2 SVGAGI. The V gene lost 5 bases and the J gene lost 5 bases, with 11 bases spanning the gap. This CDR3 has 13 amino acids. CDR3 nucleotides: TGTGCCAGCAGTCGCAGGGAAGGAGATACGCAGTATTTT. Its protein is CASSRREGDTQYF.

V is TRBV7-2 and J is TRBJ1-3; D is undetermined. CDR3 length equals 18 residues. Germline CDR1 and CDR2: SGHTA and FQGNSA. The V and J ends lost 3 bases and 7 bases respectively, with 25 bases between them. The CDR3 is CASSFTQTTPGGWNTIYF. The CDR3 DNA reads TGTGCCAGCAGCTTTACCCAGACAACGCCAGGCGGGTGGAACACCATATATTTT.

In this sample, this clone turned up a few times. The gene calls are TRBV5-1 and TRBJ2-2; 12 positions match TRBD1. The CDR3 has 16 amino acids. In germline, CDR1 is SGHRS, CDR2 YFSETQ. With 4 bases clipped from V and 6 bases from J, the junction kept 7 bases outside the gene matches. This CDR3 is CASSLGQGARAGELFF. The CDR3 bases are TGCGCCAGCAGCCTGGGACAGGGGGCGAGGGCCGGGGAGCTGTTTTTT.

V usage is TRBV28 and J usage is TRBJ1-6; tentatively, D is TRBD1 (5 bases). The ends were cut back, 5 bases at V and 9 bases at J, with 17 bases in the middle. The germline gives CDR1 MDHEN, CDR2 SYDVKM. CDR3 size: 15 residues. CDR3 sequence (DNA): TGTGCCAGCAGTCCCCCCTGGGGCTCAGGTTCACCCCTCCACTTT. Amino acids: CASSPPWGSGSPLHF.

The CDR3 region is CASSPGLAGVDGELFF. Written as DNA, the CDR3 is TGTGCCAGCAGCCCCGGACTAGCGGGGGTGGACGGGGAGCTGTTTTTT. The genes are TRBV4-2 and TRBJ2-2, with 13 bases lining up with TRBD2. The CDR3 runs 16 residues. Germline V gene lookup returns CDR1 LGHNA and CDR2 YNFKEQ. V shed 4 bases, J shed 7 bases, and the junction held 6 bases outside the gene matches.